This note documents a single T cell receptor beta chain sequence. This sample is part of a study of blood T cell repertoires in COVID-19. V was trimmed by 0 bases and J by 6 bases, leaving 8 bases between them. Germline V gives CDR1 SGHTA, CDR2 FQGNSA. This CDR3 comprises 13 residues. Clones were read by immunoSEQ multiplex PCR, and TCRdb kept only the in-frame ones, dropping some. The sample contains about 35,000 clones, 75% to 90% of which appear only once. Sequencing was performed on peripheral blood. The clonotype comes from an elderly man with active COVID-19. The chain combines TRBV7-2 with TRBJ1-2; D is unclear. The CDR3 sequence is CASSLASGDGYTF. DNA for the CDR3: TGTGCCAGCAGCTTAGCGTCAGGTGATGGCTACACCTTC.